This T cell receptor beta chain was documented in a study of cytomegalovirus exposure and HLA in healthy donors (dated by TCRdb to about 2017). Regarding the study in general: According to an earlier analysis of a few hundred of the donors, about 179 million T cells yielded 117 million unique TCR beta sequences and about 300 Gb of sequence data. Around 300 gigabases of sequencing data and some 85 million unique TCR sequences were included in an early release covering around 650 HLA-typed donors. Among the roughly 370 genotyped donors, approximately 76% belonged to the genetic ancestry cluster associated with self-reported Caucasian donors. The study was designed to test whether signatures of past pathogen exposure could be identified by cataloging public T cell receptors. The study profiled the T cell repertoires of about 640 subjects by immunosequencing and related them to cytomegalovirus serostatus. Besides the first cohort of some 670 subjects, a separate validation cohort made up of roughly 120 different subjects was used. To predict cytomegalovirus infection status, the study brought together high-throughput TCR immunosequencing, statistical association of individual TCRs with disease status, and machine learning. A later analysis re-examined previously published TCR beta repertoires from 600 to 700 donors and added high-resolution HLA genotyping to investigate patterns of TCR occurrence. Rather than drawing on any new phenotypic data, the later analysis identified candidate immune exposures from TCR beta sequences and the way those sequences occurred across donors. In an earlier analysis of a few hundred of the donors, high-throughput TCR beta sequencing was used to judge whether each TCR beta V gene segment behaved as functional or pseudogenic. Donor age, sex, ethnicity and CMV serostatus were collected together with the repertoire data. In a later genetic analysis, genome-wide SNP genotypes for about three fifths of the roughly 670 donors were used, and that subset was treated as a discovery cohort. Every repertoire in the discovery cohort had been generated on one and the same sequencing platform. Class I and class II HLA loci were covered by the typing at four-digit resolution. Typing coverage differed by locus: A, B, C, DRB1 and DQB1 were typed in about 629-640 donors, DQA1 in around 500, DPA1 in some 610, and DPB1 in 472. Because of strong linkage in the cohort, roughly 5 DR-DQ haplotypes were treated as single units for association and clustering. Across approximately 420 genotyped donors of the cohort, an average of approximately 200,000 unique TCR beta nucleotide sequences per donor were sequenced, and roughly a sixth of those sequences were non-productive.

The cohort comprised 666 healthy bone marrow donors. Cohort members were all nominally healthy when sampled, although unrecorded immune exposures were likely present. The donor was CMV seronegative and belonged to the group of more than 300 seronegative cohort members. Every donor gave a peripheral blood sample, and the peripheral blood mononuclear cells from that sample were used for TCR beta sequencing. Genomic DNA was extracted from the blood cell samples with the Qiagen DNeasy Blood Extraction Kit. Library method: the immunoSEQ multiplex PCR assay. For the multiplex PCR, a mixture combining 60 forward primers for TCR Vbeta segments and 13 reverse primers for TCR Jbeta segments was used. A multiplex PCR assay on genomic DNA amplified the CDR3 region of rearranged TCR beta genes. The amplified TCR beta libraries were sequenced on the Illumina HiSeq System as 87-base-pair reads. The source study handled its data this way. A later analysis tallied about 77 million unique TCR beta chains across the approximately 670 repertoires, and approximately 12 million of those chains were shared by two or more donors. Raw reads were error-corrected and collapsed into unique sequences by a nearest-neighbor algorithm in which closely related sequences were merged to remove PCR and sequencing errors. V, D and J gene segments were assigned by aligning CDR3 sequences to IMGT reference sequences. For a sequence to be retained, a match of at least six nucleotides was required to both a V gene segment and a J gene segment. A rearrangement was called productive if the CDR3 had no stop codons and remained in frame with V and J, and every other rearrangement was called non-productive. Following IMGT convention, CDR3 was defined as the stretch from the second conserved V-encoded cysteine to the conserved J-encoded phenylalanine. The earlier analysis of fewer than 700 of the donors excluded sequences that lacked an unambiguous match to a single V gene segment. An earlier analysis of roughly 590 of the donors called V segments functional above 56.7% productive rearrangements and segregating when the between-donor standard deviation exceeded 5%. To diagnose cytomegalovirus status from the catalog of TCR beta chain sequences, a statistical classification framework was built. In a later analysis, V and J genes were assigned by comparing TCR nucleotide sequences against IMGT/GENE-DB human TR gene sequences. A later analysis assigned CDR3 sequences and most-parsimonious VDJ recombination scenarios with the TCRdist pipeline. In a later analysis, every TCR beta chain was defined by the combination of its CDR3 amino acid sequence and its V-gene family, and reads without a unique V-gene family were dropped. As a way to deal with suspected cross-contamination and a sequencing artifact, a later analysis dropped under 600 nucleotide sequences that were highly shared and had low generation probability. A later analysis calculated a clonal expansion index for each public chain from normalized within-repertoire ranks of inferred template counts. In a later analysis, generation probabilities were computed with a VDJ recombination model fitted to out-of-frame rearrangements, and the resulting probabilities were checked against IGoR. In a later analysis, TCR-TCR, TCR-HLA and TCR-CMV co-occurrence was scored with hypergeometric tests, and a repertoire-size bias correction was applied to TCR pairs. In a later analysis, false discovery rates were estimated by permuting HLA or CMV assignments 20 times. In a later analysis, co-occurring TCRs were grouped using DBSCAN, with TCRdist sequence similarity added in when clustering inside HLA-allele-positive subsets. For co-occurrence clustering, repertoires with fewer than 30,000 or more than 120,000 public chains were excluded, along with 5 or 6 repertoires with anomalous nucleotide sharing. The source is immuneACCESS, and TCRdb retained only in-frame sequences with V and J called. Part of the clones is not carried over; for the studies checked, unresolved V genes explain less than half of this, and the remainder is unexplained. That table furnishes V, J and clone size, whereas the DNA furnished D and trimming. The table for this sample shows 150,000 to 200,000 clones. 5.5% to 7.5% of the sample comes from the top ten.

What the research found in general, with its limitations: Sequencing depth was assumed to be roughly uniform across donors in the presence/absence analyses, though that assumption may not hold. CMV serostatus was the only immune exposure information available for the cohort. Because HLA typing was missing for some donors at each locus, association tests included only the typed subset. While some public TCRs were present in many individuals, most TCR sequences turned up only very rarely across donors. Broadly in line with IMGT annotations, most TCR beta V segments showed up in productive rearrangements about 87% or about 30% of the time in an earlier analysis of several hundred of the donors. In a later genetic analysis, a missense DCLRE1C variant was associated with V-gene and J-gene trimming of TCR beta chains, and the association was replicated in an independent cohort. A further reported finding was that TCR beta sequences accurately predicted the HLA-A and HLA-B alleles for most subjects in the first cohort. Compared with equally common non-associated chains, HLA-associated TCR beta chains in a later analysis were more clonally expanded and had lower generation probabilities. This cohort had only TCR beta chains sequenced, and the lack of alpha or paired-chain data limited which features could be detected. In vitro tests confirmed that three of the cytomegalovirus-associated TCR beta chains recognize cytomegalovirus antigens. Correlated functional status among segregating V segments might be attributable to linkage disequilibrium, but an unknown experimental factor could not be ruled out. In a later analysis, TCR association rates were found to vary across HLA loci, with the most associated TCRs seen for DRB1 alleles and the fewest for HLA-C alleles. Specific HLA alleles were associated with 15,000 to 20,000 TCR beta sequences at a false discovery rate of 0.05 in a later analysis. The authors suggested that the approach could potentially be extended to other disease states and immunological phenotypes. Most CMV-associated TCR beta chains appeared to be HLA-restricted in a later analysis, and the HLA associations seemed to be driven largely by CMV exposure. A later genetic analysis reported fewer N-insertions in productive TCRs among donors in an Asian-associated ancestry cluster than the 666-donor mean. The sequencing pipeline was judged likely to have produced a cluster of highly shared sequence variants as a technical artifact. Strong co-occurrence of HLA alleles, especially DR and DQ, made assigning TCR associations to individual alleles difficult. The classifier was reported to diagnose cytomegalovirus status with high specificity and sensitivity in both the original and validation cohorts. Because counts were too low, more than 15 rarely observed V segments, including chromosome 9 orphons, were excluded from the earlier analysis of roughly 580 of the donors. According to a later analysis, parvovirus B19, influenza, CMV and Epstein-Barr virus appeared linked to several top co-occurrence clusters. The study gave a list of under 200 TCR beta chains associated with cytomegalovirus.

In the case of this clone: What antigen it recognizes has not been identified.

The clonotype was recovered from a man aged 25-40 years in good health and CMV-seronegative. Sequencing used PBMCs.

CDR3 sequence: CASISGQTNEQYF. The DNA reads as follows: TGTGCCAGTATCTCGGGACAGACAAACGAGCAGTACTTC. The chain employs TRBV2 and TRBJ2-7; a stretch of 7 junction bases matches TRBD1. CDR1 is given as SNHLY and CDR2 as FYNNEI, both from the germline V gene. V is cut back by 9 bases and J by 5 bases, with 10 bases in the junction unmatched. Counted from cysteine to phenylalanine, this CDR3 has 13 amino acids. The entry retains the CDR3 DNA only, 39 bases that are in frame from base 1.